The clone carrying this TCR beta chain was seen ten or more times. CDR1 is MNHNS and CDR2 is SASEGT in the germline V gene. V lost 2 bases and J lost 3, with 13 bases in between. The CDR3 covers 15 residues. TCRdb reprocessed the 5' RACE reads with MiXCR, giving one entry per CDR3 protein. The table shows tens of thousands of distinct CDR3 sequences, with less than 25% occurring only once. The V call is TRBV6-1, the J call TRBJ2-5, with D tentatively TRBD2 (6 bases). The source is a female donor with breast cancer. Sequencing input: memory CD4+ T cells sorted from a lymph node. Subset defined: memory CD4+ T cells, CD4+CD45RO+CD25-. CDR3 sequence: CASSERRAWEETQYF. The CDR3 bases are TGTGCCAGCAGTGAAAGGAGGGCCTGGGAAGAGACCCAGTACTTC.